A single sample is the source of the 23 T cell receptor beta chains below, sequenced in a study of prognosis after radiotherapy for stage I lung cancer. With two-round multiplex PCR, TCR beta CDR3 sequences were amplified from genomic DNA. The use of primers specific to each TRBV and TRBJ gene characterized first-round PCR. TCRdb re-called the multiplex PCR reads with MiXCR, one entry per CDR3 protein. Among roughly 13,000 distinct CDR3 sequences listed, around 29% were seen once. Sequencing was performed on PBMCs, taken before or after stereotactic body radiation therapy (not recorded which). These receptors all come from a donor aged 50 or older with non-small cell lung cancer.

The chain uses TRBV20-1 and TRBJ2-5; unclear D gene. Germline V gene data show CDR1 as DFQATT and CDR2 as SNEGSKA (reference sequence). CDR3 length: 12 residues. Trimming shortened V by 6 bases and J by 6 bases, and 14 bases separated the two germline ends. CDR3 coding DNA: TGCAGTGCCAATAGCAGGCTAAAGACCCAGTACTTC. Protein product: CSANSRLKTQYF.

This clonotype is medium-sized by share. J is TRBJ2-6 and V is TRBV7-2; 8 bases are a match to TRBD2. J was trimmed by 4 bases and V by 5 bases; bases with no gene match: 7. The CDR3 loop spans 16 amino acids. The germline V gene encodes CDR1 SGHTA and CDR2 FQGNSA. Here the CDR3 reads CASSPPGGPGANVLTF. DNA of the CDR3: TGTGCCAGCAGCCCCCCGGGGGGGCCAGGGGCCAACGTCCTGACTTTC.

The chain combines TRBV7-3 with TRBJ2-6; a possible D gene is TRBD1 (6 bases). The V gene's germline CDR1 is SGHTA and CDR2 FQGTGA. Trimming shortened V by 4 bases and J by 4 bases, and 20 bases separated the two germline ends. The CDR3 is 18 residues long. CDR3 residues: CASSYRQETRLGANVLTF. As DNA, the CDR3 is TGTGCCAGCAGCTACCGACAGGAAACCCGGCTGGGGGCCAACGTCCTGACTTTC.

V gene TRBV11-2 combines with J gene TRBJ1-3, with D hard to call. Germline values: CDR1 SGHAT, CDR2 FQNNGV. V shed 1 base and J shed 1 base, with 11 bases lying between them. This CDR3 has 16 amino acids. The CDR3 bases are TGTGCCAGCAGCTTAGCGGCAGGCAATTCTGGAAACACCATATATTTT. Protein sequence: CASSLAAGNSGNTIYF.

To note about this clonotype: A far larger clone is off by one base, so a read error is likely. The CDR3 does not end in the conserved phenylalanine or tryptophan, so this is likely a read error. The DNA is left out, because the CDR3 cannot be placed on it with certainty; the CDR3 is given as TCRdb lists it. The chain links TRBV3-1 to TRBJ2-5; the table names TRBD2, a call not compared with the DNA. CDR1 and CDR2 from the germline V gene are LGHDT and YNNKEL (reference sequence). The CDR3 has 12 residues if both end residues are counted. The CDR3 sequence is CASSHGLAGVVL.

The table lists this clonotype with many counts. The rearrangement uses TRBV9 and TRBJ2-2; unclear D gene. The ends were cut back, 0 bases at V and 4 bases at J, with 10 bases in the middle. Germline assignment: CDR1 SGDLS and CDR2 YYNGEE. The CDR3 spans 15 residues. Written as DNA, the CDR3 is TGTGCCAGCAGCGTAGGCAGGATATTCACCGGGGAGCTGTTTTTT. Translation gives CASSVGRIFTGELFF.

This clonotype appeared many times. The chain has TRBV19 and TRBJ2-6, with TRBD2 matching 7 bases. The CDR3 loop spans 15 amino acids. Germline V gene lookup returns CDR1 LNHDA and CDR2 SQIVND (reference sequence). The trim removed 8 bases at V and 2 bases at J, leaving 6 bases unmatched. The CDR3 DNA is TGTGCCAGTTTACTGGGGGGGACTGGGGCCAACGTCCTGACTTTC. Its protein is CASLLGGTGANVLTF.

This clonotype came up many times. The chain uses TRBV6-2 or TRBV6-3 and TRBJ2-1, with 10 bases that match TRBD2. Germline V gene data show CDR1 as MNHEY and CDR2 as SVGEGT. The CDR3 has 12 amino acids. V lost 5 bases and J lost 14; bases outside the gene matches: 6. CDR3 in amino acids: CASSVYGLAEFF. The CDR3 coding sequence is TGTGCCAGCAGTGTGTACGGACTAGCGGAGTTCTTC.

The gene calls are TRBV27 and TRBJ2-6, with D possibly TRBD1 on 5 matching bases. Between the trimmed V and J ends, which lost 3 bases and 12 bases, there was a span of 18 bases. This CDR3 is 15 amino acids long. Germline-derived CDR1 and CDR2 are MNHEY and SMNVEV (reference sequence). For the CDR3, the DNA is TGTGCCAGCAGTTTTAGGAGCTCTGGGGCGACCGTCCTGACTTTC. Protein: CASSFRSSGATVLTF. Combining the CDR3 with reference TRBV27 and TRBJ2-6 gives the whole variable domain EAQVTQNPRYLITVTGKKLTVTCSQNMNHEYMSWYRQDPGLGLRQIYYSMNVEVTDKGDVPEGYKVSRKEKRNFPLILESPSPNQTSLYFCASSFRSSGATVLTFGAGSRLTVL.

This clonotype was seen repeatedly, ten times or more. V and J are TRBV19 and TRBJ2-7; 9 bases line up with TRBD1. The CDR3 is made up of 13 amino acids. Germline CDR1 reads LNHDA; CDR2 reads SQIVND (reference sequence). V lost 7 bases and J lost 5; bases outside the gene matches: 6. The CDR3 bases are TGTGCCAGTAACGAGGGACAGGGCAACGAGCAGTACTTC. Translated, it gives CASNEGQGNEQYF.

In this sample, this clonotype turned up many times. The DNA for the CDR3 is TGTGCGACCGCACTACCATACAATGAGCAGTTCTTC. Protein: CATALPYNEQFF. V is TRBV15 and J is TRBJ2-1; D uncertain. Germline V gene sequence: CDR1 LNHNV, CDR2 YYDKDF (reference sequence). This CDR3 comprises 12 residues.

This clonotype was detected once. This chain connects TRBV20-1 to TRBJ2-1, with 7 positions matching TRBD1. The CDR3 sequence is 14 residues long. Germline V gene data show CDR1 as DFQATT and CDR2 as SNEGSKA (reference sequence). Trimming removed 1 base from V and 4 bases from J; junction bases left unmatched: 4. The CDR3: CSARAPDRYNEQFF. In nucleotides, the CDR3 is TGCAGTGCTAGAGCGCCGGACAGGTACAATGAGCAGTTCTTC.

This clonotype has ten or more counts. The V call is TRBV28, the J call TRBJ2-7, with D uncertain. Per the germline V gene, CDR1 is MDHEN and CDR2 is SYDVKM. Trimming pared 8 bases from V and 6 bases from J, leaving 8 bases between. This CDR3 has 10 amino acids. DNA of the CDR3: TGTGCCAGCCTCCGACGCGAGCAGTACTTC. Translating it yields CASLRREQYF.

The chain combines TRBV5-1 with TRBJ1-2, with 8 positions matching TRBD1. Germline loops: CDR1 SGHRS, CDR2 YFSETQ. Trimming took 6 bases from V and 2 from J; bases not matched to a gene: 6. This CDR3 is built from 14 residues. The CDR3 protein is CASKDREENYGYTF. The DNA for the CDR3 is TGCGCCAGCAAGGACAGGGAGGAGAACTATGGCTACACCTTC.

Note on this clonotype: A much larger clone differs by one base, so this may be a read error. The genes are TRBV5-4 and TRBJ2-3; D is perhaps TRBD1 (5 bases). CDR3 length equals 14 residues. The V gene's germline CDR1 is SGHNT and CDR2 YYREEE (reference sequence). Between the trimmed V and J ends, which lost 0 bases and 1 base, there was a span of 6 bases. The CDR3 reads CASSLEQGTDTQYF. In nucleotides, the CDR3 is TGTGCCAGCAGCTTGGAACAGGGCACAGATACGCAGTATTTT.

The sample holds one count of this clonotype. The CDR3: CATGEALLEQFF. CDR3 coding DNA: TGTGCCACCGGAGAAGCGTTGCTTGAGCAGTTCTTC. J is TRBJ2-1 and V is TRBV24-1; no clear D. Germline V gene lookup returns CDR1 KGHDR and CDR2 SFDVKD. Between the trimmed V and J ends, which lost 9 bases and 9 bases, there was a span of 14 bases. The CDR3 has 12 residues.

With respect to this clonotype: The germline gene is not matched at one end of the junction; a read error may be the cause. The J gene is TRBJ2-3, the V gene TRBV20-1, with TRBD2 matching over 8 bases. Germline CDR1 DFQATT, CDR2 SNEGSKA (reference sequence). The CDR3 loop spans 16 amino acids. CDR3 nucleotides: TGCAGTGCCAGACCTTGGGTAGCGGGACTCTCAGATACGCAGTACTTT. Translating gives CSARPWVAGLSDTQYF.

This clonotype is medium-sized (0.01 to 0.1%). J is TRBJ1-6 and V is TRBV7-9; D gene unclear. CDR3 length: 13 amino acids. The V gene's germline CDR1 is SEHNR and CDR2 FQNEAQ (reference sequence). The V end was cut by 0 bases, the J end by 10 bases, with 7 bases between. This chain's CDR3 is CASSLAEGSPLHF. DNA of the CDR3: TGTGCCAGCAGCTTAGCTGAAGGATCACCCCTCCACTTT.

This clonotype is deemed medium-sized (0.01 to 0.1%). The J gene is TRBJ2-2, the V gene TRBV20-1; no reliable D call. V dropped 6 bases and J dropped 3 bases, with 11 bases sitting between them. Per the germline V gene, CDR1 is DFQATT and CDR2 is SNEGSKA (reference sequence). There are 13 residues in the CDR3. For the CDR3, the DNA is TGCAGTGCCCCAAAGAGAGACACCGGGGAGCTGTTTTTT. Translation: CSAPKRDTGELFF.

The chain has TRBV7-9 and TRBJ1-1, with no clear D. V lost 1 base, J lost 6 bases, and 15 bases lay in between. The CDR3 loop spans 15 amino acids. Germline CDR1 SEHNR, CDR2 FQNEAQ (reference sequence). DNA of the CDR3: TGTGCCAGCAGCTTAGGTCAGCGCAAAGGTTCTGAAGCTTTCTTT. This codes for CASSLGQRKGSEAFF.

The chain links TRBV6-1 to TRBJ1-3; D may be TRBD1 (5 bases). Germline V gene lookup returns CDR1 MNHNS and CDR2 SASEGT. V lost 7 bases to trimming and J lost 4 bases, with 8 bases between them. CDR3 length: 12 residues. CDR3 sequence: CASTHRGNTIYF. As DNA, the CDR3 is TGTGCCAGCACCCACAGGGGAAACACCATATATTTT.

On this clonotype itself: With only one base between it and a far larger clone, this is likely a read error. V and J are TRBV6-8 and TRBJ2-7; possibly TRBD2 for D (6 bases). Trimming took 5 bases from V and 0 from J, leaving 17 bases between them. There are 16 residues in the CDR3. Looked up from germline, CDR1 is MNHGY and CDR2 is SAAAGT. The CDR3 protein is CASSPPSEKISYEQYF. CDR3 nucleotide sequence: TGTGCCAGCAGTCCACCTAGCGAGAAGATCTCCTACGAGCAGTACTTC.

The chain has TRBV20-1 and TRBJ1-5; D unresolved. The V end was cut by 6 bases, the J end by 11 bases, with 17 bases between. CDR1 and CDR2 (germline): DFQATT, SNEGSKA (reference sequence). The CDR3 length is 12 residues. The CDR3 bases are TGCAGTGCCACCGAGAGGGAGCCGACCCAGCATTTT. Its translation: CSATEREPTQHF.